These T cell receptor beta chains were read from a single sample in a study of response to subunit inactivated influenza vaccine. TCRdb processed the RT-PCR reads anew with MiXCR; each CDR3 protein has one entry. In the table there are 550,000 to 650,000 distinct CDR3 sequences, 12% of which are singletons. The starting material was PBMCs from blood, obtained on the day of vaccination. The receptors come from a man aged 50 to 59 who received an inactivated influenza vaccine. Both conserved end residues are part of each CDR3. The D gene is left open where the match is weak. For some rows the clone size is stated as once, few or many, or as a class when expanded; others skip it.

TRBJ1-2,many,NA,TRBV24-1,TGTGCCACCAGTCGGGACTTTAACTATGGCTACACCTTC,CATSRDFNYGYTF
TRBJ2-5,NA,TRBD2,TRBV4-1,TGCGCCAGCAGCCAACGGAATAGCGGGGGAGAAGCCCGCCAAGAGACCCAGTACTTC,CASSQRNSGGEARQETQYF
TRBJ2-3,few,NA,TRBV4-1,TGCGCCAGCAGCCAAGATGGAGGGGCATCATGGGATACGCAGTATTTT,CASSQDGGASWDTQYF
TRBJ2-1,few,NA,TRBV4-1,TGCGCCAGCAGCCGCCCCGGAGCCGGGAATGAGCAGTTCTTC,CASSRPGAGNEQFF
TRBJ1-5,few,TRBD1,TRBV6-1,TGTGCCAGCAGTATAGGACAGGGGGGTCATCAGCCCCAGCATTTT,CASSIGQGGHQPQHF
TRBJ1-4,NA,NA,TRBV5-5,TGTGCCAGCAGCTTGCTCGGACAAAGTGGAAAACTGTTTTTT,CASSLLGQSGKLFF
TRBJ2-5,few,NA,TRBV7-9,TGTGCCAGCAGTCGGGACGGCGGACAAGAGACCCAGTACTTC,CASSRDGGQETQYF
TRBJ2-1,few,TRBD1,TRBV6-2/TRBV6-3,TGTGCCAGCCGATACCAGACAGGGGGAACCTACAATGAGCAGTTCTTC,CASRYQTGGTYNEQFF
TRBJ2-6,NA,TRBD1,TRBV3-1,TGTGCCAGCAGCGTTACAGGGGCGGTAGCTGGGGCCAACGTCCTGACTTTC,CASSVTGAVAGANVLTF
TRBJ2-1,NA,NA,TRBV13,TGTGCCAGCAGCTTAGGCCGGGAACGGAGCTCCTACAATGAGCAGTTCTTC,CASSLGRERSSYNEQFF
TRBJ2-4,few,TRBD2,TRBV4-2,TGTGCCAGCAGCCAAGGGACTAGCGGGGGTGCTAAAAACATTCAGTACTTC,CASSQGTSGGAKNIQYF
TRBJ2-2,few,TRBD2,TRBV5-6,TGTGCCAGCAGCCGGGGACTAGCGGGACCGAACACCGGGGAGCTGTTTTTT,CASSRGLAGPNTGELFF
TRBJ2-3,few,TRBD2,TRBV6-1,TGTGCCAGCAGCACTAGCGGGACCTTCACAGATACGCAGTATTTT,CASSTSGTFTDTQYF
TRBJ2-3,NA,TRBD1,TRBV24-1,TGTGCCACCAGTGATGCGGACAGGGCCGGAGAGGGAATTACGCAGTATTTT,CATSDADRAGEGITQYF
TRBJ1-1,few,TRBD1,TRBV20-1,TGCAGTGCTAGAAACTCCGGGACAGGGGGCACTGAAGCTTTCTTT,CSARNSGTGGTEAFF